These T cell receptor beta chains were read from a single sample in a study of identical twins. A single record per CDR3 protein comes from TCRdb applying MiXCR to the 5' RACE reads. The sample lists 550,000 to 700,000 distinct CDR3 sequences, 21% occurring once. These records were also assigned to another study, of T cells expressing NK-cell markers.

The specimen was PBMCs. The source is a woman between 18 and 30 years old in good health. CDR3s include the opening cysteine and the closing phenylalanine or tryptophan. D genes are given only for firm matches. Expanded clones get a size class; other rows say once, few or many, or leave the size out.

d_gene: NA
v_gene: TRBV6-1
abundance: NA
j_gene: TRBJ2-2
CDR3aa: CASSPRDSPITGELFF
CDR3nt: TGTGCCAGCAGTCCCCGGGACTCTCCCATCACCGGGGAGCTGTTTTTT

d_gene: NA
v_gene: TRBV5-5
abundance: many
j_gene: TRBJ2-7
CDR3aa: CASSFTGLTYEQYF
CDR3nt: TGTGCCAGCAGCTTCACAGGGCTCACCTACGAGCAGTACTTC

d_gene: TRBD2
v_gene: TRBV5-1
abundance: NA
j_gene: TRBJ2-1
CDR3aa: CASSLLGLASSYNEQFF
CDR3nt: TGCGCCAGCAGCTTGTTAGGACTAGCGAGCTCCTACAATGAGCAGTTCTTC

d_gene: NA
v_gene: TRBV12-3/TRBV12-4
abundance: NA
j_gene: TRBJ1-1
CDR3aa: CASSLGGSLAFF
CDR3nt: TGTGCCAGCAGTTTGGGGGGGTCTTTGGCTTTCTTT

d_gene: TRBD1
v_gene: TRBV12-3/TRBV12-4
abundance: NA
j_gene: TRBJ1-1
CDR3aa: CASTLTGVGAFF
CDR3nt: TGTGCCAGCACACTGACAGGGGTGGGAGCTTTCTTT

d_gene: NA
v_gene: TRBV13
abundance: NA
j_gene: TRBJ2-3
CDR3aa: CASSPGSPNTQYF
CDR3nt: TGTGCCAGCAGCCCGGGGTCCCCCAATACGCAGTATTTT

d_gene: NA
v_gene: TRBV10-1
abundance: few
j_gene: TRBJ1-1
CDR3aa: CATRPDRMNTEAFF
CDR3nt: TGCGCCACCCGACCCGACAGGATGAACACTGAAGCTTTCTTT

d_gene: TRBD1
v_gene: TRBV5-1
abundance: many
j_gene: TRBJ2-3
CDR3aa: CASSPGQDTDTQYF
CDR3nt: TGCGCCAGCAGTCCGGGACAGGACACAGATACGCAGTATTTT

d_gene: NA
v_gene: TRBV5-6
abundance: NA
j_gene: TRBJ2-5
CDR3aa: CASSFGPGVKETQYF
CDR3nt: TGTGCCAGCAGCTTCGGTCCGGGAGTCAAAGAGACCCAGTACTTC

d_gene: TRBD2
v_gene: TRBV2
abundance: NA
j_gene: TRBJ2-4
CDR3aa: CASSALAGPLAKNIQYF
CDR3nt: TGTGCCAGCAGTGCACTAGCGGGGCCACTAGCCAAAAACATTCAGTACTTC

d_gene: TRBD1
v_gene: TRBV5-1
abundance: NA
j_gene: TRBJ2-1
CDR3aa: CASSSAPRTGDGNEQFF
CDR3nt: TGCGCCAGCAGCTCGGCCCCCCGGACAGGGGACGGGAATGAGCAGTTCTTC

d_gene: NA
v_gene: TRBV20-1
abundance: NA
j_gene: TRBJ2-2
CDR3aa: CSARTPSMVFF
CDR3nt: TGCAGTGCTAGAACACCCAGCATGGTGTTTTTT

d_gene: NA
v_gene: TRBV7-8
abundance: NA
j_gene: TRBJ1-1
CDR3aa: CASSLHRVVENTEAFF
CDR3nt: TGTGCCAGCAGCCTTCACAGGGTGGTCGAAAACACTGAAGCTTTCTTT

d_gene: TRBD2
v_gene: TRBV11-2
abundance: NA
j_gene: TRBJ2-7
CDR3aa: CASSSGSSGLTYEQYF
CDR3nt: TGTGCCAGCAGCTCAGGGTCTAGCGGCCTTACCTACGAGCAGTACTTC

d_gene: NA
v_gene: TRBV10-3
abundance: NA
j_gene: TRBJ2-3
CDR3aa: CAISGRSTDTQYF
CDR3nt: TGTGCCATCAGTGGCAGAAGCACAGATACGCAGTATTTT

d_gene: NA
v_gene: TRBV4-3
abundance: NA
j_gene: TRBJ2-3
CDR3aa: CASRPGVRSGTDTQYF
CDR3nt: TGCGCCAGCAGGCCGGGGGTGAGGTCCGGCACAGATACGCAGTATTTT

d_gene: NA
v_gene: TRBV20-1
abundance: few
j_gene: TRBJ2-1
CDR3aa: CSARSLVGGNEQFF
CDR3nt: TGCAGTGCTAGAAGTCTAGTAGGAGGTAATGAGCAGTTCTTC

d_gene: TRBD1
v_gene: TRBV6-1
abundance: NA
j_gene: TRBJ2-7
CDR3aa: CASSPWGQRKYEQYF
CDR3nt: TGTGCCAGCAGTCCTTGGGGACAGAGAAAATACGAGCAGTACTTC

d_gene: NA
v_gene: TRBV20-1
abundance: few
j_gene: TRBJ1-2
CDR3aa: CSAPSGGSGYTF
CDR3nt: TGCAGTGCACCTAGCGGGGGCTCTGGCTACACCTTC

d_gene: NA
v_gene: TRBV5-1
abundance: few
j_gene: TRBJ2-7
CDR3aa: CASSWTQRIPYEQYF
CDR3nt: TGCGCCAGCAGTTGGACCCAGCGGATTCCATACGAGCAGTACTTC

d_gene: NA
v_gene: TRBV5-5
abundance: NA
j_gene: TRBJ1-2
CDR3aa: CASSQGRQIVADYTF
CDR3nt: TGTGCCAGCAGCCAAGGACGACAGATAGTGGCTGACTACACCTTC

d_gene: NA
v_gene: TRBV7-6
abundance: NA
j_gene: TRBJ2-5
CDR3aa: CASSLAMAETQYF
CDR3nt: TGTGCCAGCAGCTTAGCGATGGCGGAGACCCAGTACTTC

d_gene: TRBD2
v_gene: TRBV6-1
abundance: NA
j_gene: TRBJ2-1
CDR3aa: CASSPAGEVGEQFF
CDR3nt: TGTGCCAGCAGTCCAGCGGGAGAGGTCGGTGAGCAGTTCTTC

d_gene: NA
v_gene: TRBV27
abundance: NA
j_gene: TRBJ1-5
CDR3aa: CASSSRTIGVSNQPQHF
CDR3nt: TGTGCCAGCAGTTCAAGGACTATCGGTGTAAGCAATCAGCCCCAGCATTTT

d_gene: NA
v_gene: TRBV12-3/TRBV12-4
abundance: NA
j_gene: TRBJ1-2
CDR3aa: CASSFLGASYGYTF
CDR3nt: TGTGCCAGCAGTTTTCTGGGGGCGAGCTATGGCTACACCTTC

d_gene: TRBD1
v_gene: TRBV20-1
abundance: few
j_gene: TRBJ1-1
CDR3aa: CSARDPQGGTEAFF
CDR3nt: TGCAGTGCTAGAGATCCACAGGGGGGCACTGAAGCTTTCTTT

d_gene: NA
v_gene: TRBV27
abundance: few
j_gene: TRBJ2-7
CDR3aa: CASSLRFGYEQYF
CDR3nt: TGTGCCAGCAGTTTAAGGTTCGGCTACGAGCAGTACTTC

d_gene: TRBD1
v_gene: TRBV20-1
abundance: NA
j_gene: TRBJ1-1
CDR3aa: CSAQGQSNTEAFF
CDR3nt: TGCAGTGCTCAGGGACAGTCGAACACTGAAGCTTTCTTT

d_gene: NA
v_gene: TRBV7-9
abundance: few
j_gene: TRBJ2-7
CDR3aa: CASSFLPAYEQYF
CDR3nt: TGTGCCAGCAGCTTCCTTCCCGCCTACGAGCAGTACTTC

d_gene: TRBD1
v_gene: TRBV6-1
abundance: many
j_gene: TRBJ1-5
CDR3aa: CASSRGDRGSQPQHF
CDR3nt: TGTGCCAGCAGTAGAGGGGACAGGGGGTCCCAGCCCCAGCATTTT

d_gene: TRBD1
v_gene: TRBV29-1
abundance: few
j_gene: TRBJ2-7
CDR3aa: CSVEDRGHSYEQYF
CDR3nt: TGCAGCGTGGAAGACAGGGGGCATTCCTACGAGCAGTACTTC

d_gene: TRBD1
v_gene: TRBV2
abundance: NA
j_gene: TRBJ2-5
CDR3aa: CASRTTGETQYF
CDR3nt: TGTGCCAGCAGGACGACAGGGGAGACCCAGTACTTC

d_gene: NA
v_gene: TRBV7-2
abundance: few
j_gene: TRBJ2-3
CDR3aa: CASSQPVLAPRTDTQYF
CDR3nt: TGTGCCAGCAGCCAACCCGTGTTAGCGCCCCGCACAGATACGCAGTATTTT

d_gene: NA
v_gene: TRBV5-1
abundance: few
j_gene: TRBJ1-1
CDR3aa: CASSLDGTLEAFF
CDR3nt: TGCGCCAGCAGCTTGGACGGCACCCTTGAAGCTTTCTTT

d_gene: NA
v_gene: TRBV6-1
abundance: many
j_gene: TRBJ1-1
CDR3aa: CASKLGQLNTEAFF
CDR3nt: TGTGCCAGCAAGCTGGGACAACTGAACACTGAAGCTTTCTTT

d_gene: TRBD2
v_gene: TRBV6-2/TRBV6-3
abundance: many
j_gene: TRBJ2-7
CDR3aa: CASKISGALYF
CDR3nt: TGTGCCAGCAAGATTAGCGGGGCCCTGTACTTC

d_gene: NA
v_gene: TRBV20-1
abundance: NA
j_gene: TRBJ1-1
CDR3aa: CSAREDGYTEAFF
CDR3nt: TGCAGTGCTAGGGAGGACGGATACACTGAAGCTTTCTTT

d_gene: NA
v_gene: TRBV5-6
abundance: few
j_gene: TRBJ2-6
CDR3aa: CASRRGANVLTF
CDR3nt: TGTGCCAGCAGGCGTGGGGCCAACGTCCTGACTTTC

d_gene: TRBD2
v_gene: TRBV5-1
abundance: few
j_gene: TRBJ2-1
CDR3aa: CASSQRDYPYNEQFF
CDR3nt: TGCGCCAGCAGCCAACGGGACTACCCCTACAATGAGCAGTTCTTC

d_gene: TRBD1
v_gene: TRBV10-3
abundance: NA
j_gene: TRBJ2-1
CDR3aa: CAIRGDSGSNEQFF
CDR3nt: TGTGCCATCAGGGGGGACAGTGGGTCCAATGAGCAGTTCTTC

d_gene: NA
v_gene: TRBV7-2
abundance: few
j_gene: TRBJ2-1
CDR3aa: CASSPQGQRTYNEQFF
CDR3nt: TGTGCCAGCAGCCCCCAGGGCCAGCGTACCTACAATGAGCAGTTCTTC

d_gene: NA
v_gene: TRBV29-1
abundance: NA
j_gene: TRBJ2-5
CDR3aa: CSVDTGPWGTQYF
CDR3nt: TGCAGCGTTGACACAGGCCCGTGGGGGACCCAGTACTTC

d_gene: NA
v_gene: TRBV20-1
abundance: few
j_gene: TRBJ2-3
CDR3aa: CSARDVTDRGTQYF
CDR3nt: TGCAGTGCTAGAGACGTTACAGACCGGGGTACGCAGTATTTT

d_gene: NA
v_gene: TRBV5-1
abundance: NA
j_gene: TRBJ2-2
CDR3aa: CASSFTGAGTGELFF
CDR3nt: TGCGCCAGCAGCTTTACCGGAGCGGGTACCGGGGAGCTGTTTTTT

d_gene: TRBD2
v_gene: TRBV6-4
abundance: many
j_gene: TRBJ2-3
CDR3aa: CASSPLAGGPDTQYF
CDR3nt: TGTGCCAGCAGTCCCCTAGCGGGGGGGCCAGATACGCAGTATTTT

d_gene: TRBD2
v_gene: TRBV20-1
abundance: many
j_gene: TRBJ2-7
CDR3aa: CSAKTSGGNSYEQYF
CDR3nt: TGCAGTGCCAAGACTAGCGGGGGGAACTCCTACGAGCAGTACTTC